Below, one TCR beta chain is given with its context. These data are taken from a study of blood T cell repertoires in COVID-19. Study in general: In each case, the material was cDNA or gDNA derived from T cells, B-cell-depleted T cells, or PBMCs.

This CDR3 is 13 amino acids long. The ends were cut back, 1 base at V and 9 bases at J, with 7 bases in the middle. Per germline, CDR1 MNHEY and CDR2 SMNVEV (reference sequence). The method was immunoSEQ multiplex PCR; TCRdb's version includes in-frame clones alone and lacks a portion of them. The sample has hundreds of thousands of clones; approximately 78% are singletons. The chain recombines TRBV27 with TRBJ1-6; D perhaps matches TRBD1 (5 bases). The sequencing input was PBMCs or T cells enriched from blood (not recorded which). The source of this sequence is a man aged 40-49 years who had been exposed to COVID-19. For the CDR3, the DNA is TGTGCCAGCAGTTTATTCGACAGTTCACCCCTCCACTTT. Its protein is CASSLFDSSPLHF.